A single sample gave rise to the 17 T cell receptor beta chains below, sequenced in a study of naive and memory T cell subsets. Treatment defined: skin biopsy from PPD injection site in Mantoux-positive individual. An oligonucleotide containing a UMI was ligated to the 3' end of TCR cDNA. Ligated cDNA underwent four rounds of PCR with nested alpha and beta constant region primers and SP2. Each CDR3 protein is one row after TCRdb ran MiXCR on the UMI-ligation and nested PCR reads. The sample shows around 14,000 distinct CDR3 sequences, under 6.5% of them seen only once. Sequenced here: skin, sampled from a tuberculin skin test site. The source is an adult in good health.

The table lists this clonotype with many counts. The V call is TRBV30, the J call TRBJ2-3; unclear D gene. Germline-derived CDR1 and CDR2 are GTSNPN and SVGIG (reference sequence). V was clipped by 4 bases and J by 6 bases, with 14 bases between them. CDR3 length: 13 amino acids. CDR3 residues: CAWTEISGDTQYF. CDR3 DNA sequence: TGTGCCTGGACGGAGATTTCGGGTGATACGCAGTATTTT.

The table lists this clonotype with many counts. This chain's CDR3 is CASITDLGGLGGYTF. The CDR3 nucleotides are TGTGCCAGCATAACTGACCTAGGGGGCTTGGGTGGCTACACCTTC. V usage is TRBV7-9 and J usage is TRBJ1-2, with 7 bases fitting TRBD1. Germline lookup yields CDR1 SEHNR and CDR2 FQNEAQ (reference sequence). V was pared by 7 bases and J by 7 bases, with 15 bases of the junction left unmatched. The CDR3 has 15 residues.

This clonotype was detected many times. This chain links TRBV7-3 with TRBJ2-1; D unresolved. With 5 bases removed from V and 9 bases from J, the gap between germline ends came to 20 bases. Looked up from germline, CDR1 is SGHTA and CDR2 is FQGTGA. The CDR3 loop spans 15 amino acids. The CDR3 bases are TGTGCCAGCAGCCCAGATCCAGGTTCTGGTGGTGAGCAGTTCTTC. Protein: CASSPDPGSGGEQFF. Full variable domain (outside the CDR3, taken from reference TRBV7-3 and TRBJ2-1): GAGVSQTPSNKVTEKGKYVELRCDPISGHTALYWYRQSLGQGPEFLIYFQGTGAADDSGLPNDRFFAVRPEGSVSTLKIQRTERGDSAVYLCASSPDPGSGGEQFFGPGTRLTVL.

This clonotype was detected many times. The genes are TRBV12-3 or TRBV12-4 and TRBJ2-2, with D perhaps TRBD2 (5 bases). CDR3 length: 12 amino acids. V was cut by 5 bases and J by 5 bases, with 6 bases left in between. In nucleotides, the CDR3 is TGTGCCAGCAGTCCGGGAACCGGGGAGCTGTTTTTT. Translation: CASSPGTGELFF.

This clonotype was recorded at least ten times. CDR3 residues: CASRGGQGDSGANVLTF. DNA of the CDR3: TGTGCCAGCAGGGGGGGGCAGGGGGACTCTGGGGCCAACGTCCTGACTTTC. This rearrangement joins TRBV28 to TRBJ2-6, with D possibly being TRBD1 or TRBD2 (7 bases each). This CDR3 is built from 17 residues. Germline values: CDR1 MDHEN, CDR2 SYDVKM. With 6 bases removed from V and 0 bases from J, the gap between germline ends came to 15 bases. The complete variable domain, with remaining parts taken from reference TRBV28 and TRBJ2-6, reads DVKVTQSSRYLVKRTGEKVFLECVQDMDHENMFWYRQDPGLGLRLIYFSYDVKMKEKGDIPEGYSVSREKKERFSLILESASTNQTSMYLCASRGGQGDSGANVLTFGAGSRLTVL.

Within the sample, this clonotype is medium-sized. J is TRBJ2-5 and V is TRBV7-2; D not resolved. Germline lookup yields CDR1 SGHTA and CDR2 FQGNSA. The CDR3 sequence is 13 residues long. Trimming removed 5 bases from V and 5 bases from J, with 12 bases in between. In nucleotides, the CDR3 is TGTGCCAGCAGCCCGAGATTTATGGAGACCCAGTACTTC. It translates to CASSPRFMETQYF.

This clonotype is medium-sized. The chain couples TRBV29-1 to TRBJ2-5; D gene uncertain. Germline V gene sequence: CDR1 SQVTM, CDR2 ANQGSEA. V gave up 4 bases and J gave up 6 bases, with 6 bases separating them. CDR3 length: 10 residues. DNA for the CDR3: TGCAGCGTTGGGCTAAAGACCCAGTACTTC. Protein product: CSVGLKTQYF.

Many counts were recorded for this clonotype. CDR3: CASSQGLRFNSYEQYF. For the CDR3, the DNA is TGCGCCAGCAGCCAAGGTCTCCGGTTCAATTCCTACGAGCAGTACTTC. The chain has TRBV4-1 and TRBJ2-7; D uncertain. The CDR3 is made up of 16 amino acids. V dropped 1 base and J dropped 1 base, with 14 bases sitting between them. CDR1 MGHRA and CDR2 YSYEKL come from the germline V gene.

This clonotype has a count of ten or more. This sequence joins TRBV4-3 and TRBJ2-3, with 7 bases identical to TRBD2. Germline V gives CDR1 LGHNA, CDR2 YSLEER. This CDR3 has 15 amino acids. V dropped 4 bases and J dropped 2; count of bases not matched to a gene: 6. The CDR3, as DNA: TGCGCCAGCAGCCCCCGGGACTATTTCACAGATACGCAGTATTTT. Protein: CASSPRDYFTDTQYF.

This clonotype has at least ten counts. The CDR3 nucleotides read TGTGCCAGCAGACCAAGCGGAGATACGCAGTATTTT. As protein: CASRPSGDTQYF. The chain combines TRBV7-9 with TRBJ2-3, with D tentatively TRBD2 (5 bases). Germline V gene lookup returns CDR1 SEHNR and CDR2 FQNEAQ (reference sequence). The CDR3 is 12 amino acids. V was clipped by 6 bases and J by 5 bases, with 9 bases between them.

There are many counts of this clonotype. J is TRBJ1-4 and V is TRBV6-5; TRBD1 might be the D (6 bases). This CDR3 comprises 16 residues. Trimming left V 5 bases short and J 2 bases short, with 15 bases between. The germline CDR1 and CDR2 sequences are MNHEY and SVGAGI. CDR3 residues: CASSNARGGTNEKLFF. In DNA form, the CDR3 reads TGTGCCAGCAGTAATGCCCGTGGGGGCACTAATGAAAAACTGTTTTTT.

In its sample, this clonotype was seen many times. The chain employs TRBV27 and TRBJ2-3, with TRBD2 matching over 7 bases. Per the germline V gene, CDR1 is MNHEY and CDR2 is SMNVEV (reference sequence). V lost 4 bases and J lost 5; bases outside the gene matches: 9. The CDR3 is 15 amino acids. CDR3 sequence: CASSSLRGVKDTQYF. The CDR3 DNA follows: TGTGCCAGCAGTTCCCTTCGGGGGGTTAAAGATACGCAGTATTTT.

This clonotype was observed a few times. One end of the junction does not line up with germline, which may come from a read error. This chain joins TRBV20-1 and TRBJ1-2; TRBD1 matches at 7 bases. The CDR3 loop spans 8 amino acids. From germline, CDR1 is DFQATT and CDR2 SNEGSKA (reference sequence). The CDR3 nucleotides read TGCAGTGGACAGGGAAAAGCTTTC. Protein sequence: CSGQGKAF.

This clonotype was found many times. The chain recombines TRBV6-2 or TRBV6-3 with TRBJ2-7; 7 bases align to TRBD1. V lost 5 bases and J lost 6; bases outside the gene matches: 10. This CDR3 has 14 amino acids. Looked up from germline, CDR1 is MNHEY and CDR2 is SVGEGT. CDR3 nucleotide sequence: TGTGCCAGCAGTAACCATTTACAGGGGACCGAGCAGTACTTC. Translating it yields CASSNHLQGTEQYF.

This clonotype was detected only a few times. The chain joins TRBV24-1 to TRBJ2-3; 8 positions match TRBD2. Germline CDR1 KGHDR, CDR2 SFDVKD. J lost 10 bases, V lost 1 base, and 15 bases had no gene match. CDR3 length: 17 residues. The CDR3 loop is CATSDFSGGAVFQSQYF. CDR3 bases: TGTGCCACCAGTGATTTTTCCGGGGGGGCAGTTTTTCAATCGCAGTATTTT.

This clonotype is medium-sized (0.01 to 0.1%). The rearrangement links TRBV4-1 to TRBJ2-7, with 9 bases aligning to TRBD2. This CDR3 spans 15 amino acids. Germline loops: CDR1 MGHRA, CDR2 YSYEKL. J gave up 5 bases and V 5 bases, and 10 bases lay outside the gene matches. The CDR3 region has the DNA TGCGCCAGCAGCAAAACCGGGACTAGCAGGGACGAGCAGTACTTC. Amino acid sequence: CASSKTGTSRDEQYF.

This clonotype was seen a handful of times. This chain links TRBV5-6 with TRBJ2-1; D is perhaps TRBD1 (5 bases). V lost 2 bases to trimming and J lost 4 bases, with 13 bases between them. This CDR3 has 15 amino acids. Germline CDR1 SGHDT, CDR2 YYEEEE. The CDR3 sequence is CASSLLGQGYNEQFF. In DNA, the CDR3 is TGTGCCAGCAGCTTATTGGGGCAGGGATACAATGAGCAGTTCTTC.